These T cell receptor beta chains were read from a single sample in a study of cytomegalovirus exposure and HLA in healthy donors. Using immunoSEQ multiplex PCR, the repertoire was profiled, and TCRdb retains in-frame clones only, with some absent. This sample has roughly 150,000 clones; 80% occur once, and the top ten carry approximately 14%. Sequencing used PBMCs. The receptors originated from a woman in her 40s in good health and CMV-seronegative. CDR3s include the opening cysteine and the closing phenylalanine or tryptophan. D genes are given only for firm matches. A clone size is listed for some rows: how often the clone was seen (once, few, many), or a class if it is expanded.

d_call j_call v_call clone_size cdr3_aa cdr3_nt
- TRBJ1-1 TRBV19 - CASSIGGGNTEAFF TGTGCCAGTAGTATAGGAGGGGGGAACACTGAAGCTTTCTTT
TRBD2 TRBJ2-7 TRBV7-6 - CASSRTSGRVEQYF TGTGCCAGCAGCCGGACTAGCGGGAGAGTCGAGCAGTACTTC
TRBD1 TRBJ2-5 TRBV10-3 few CAIQRQGETQYF TGTGCCATCCAAAGACAGGGTGAGACCCAGTACTTC
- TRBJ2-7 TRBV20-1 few CSARGSEQYF TGCAGTGCAAGGGGCTCCGAGCAGTACTTC
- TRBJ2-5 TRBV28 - CASSPGGGWIETQYF TGTGCCAGCAGCCCAGGTGGGGGGTGGATAGAGACCCAGTACTTC
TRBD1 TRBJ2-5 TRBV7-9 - CASSPTGGIAYQETQYF TGTGCCAGCAGCCCGACAGGGGGCATCGCGTACCAAGAGACCCAGTACTTC
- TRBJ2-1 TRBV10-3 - CAIRSPLQGSYNEQFF TGTGCCATCAGGTCCCCCTTGCAGGGATCCTACAATGAGCAGTTCTTC
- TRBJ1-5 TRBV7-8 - CASSSRPNQPQHF TGTGCCAGCAGCTCCAGGCCGAATCAGCCCCAGCATTTT
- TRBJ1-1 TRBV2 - CASGTEAFF TGTGCCAGCGGGACAGAAGCTTTCTTT
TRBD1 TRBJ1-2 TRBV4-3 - CASSDGTAYGYTF TGCGCCAGCAGCGATGGGACAGCCTATGGCTACACCTTC
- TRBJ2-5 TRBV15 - CATSRDRILTGEETQYF TGTGCCACCAGCAGAGATAGAATATTGACAGGTGAAGAGACCCAGTACTTC
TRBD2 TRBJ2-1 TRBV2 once CASSVRLAGDNEQFF TGTGCCAGCAGTGTGAGGCTAGCGGGGGACAATGAGCAGTTCTTC
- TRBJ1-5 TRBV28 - CASSLPNQPQHF TGTGCCAGCAGTCTACCCAATCAGCCCCAGCATTTT
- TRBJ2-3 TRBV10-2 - CASRSPSDTQYF TGCGCCAGCAGGAGCCCCTCAGATACGCAGTATTTT
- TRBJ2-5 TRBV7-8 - CASSSINRVETQYF TGTGCCAGCAGCTCGATTAACAGGGTAGAGACCCAGTACTTC
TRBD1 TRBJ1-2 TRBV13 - CASSHRGPEEYGYTF TGTGCCAGCAGCCACAGGGGGCCAGAAGAATATGGCTACACCTTC
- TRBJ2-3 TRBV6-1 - CASTRFSTDTQYF TGTGCCAGCACGCGGTTTAGCACAGATACGCAGTATTTT
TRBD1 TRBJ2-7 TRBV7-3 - CASSPTGGYNYEQYF TGTGCCAGCAGCCCGACAGGGGGGTATAACTACGAGCAGTACTTC
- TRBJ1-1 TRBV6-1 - CASSESIGGGTEAFF TGTGCCAGCAGTGAAAGTATAGGGGGAGGGACTGAAGCTTTCTTT
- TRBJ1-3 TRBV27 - CASSPGHLSGNTIYF TGTGCCAGCAGCCCGGGACACCTCTCTGGAAACACCATATATTTT
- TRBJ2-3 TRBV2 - CASSEARKDTQYF TGTGCCAGCAGTGAAGCCAGGAAAGATACGCAGTATTTT
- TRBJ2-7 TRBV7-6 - CASSQTGTYEQYF TGTGCCAGCAGCCAGACAGGAACCTACGAGCAGTACTTC
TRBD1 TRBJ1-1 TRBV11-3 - CASSLDPRDRGPPYTEAFF TGTGCCAGCAGCTTAGACCCCCGGGACAGGGGTCCTCCCTACACTGAAGCTTTCTTT
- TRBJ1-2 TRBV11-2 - CASRALRDYGYTF TGTGCCAGCAGGGCTCTCAGGGACTATGGCTACACCTTC
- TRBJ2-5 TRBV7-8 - CASSSSFFPPQETQYF TGTGCCAGCAGCTCGAGCTTTTTCCCCCCGCAAGAGACCCAGTACTTC
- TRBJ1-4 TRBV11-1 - CASSPAWRGPSNEKLFF TGTGCCAGCAGCCCCGCTTGGAGGGGTCCATCAAATGAAAAACTGTTTTTT
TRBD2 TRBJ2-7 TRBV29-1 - CSVVGGVSYEQYF TGCAGCGTTGTTGGGGGGGTCTCCTACGAGCAGTACTTC
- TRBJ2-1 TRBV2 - CASSRTTTWDEQFF TGTGCCAGCAGTCGGACAACAACCTGGGATGAGCAGTTCTTC
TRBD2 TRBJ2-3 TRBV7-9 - CASSFGLVEDTQYF TGTGCCAGCAGCTTCGGACTAGTGGAAGATACGCAGTATTTT
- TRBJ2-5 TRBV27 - CASSLWDKQETQYF TGTGCCAGCAGTTTATGGGACAAGCAAGAGACCCAGTACTTC
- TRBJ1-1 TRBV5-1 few CASSLSLGDTEAFF TGCGCCAGCAGCCTCAGCCTAGGGGACACTGAAGCTTTCTTT
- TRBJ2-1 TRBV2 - CASSVRELNNEQFF TGTGCCAGCAGTGTTCGGGAGTTGAATAATGAGCAGTTCTTC
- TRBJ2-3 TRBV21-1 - CASDGMVPGTDTQYF TGTGCCAGCGATGGGATGGTTCCGGGGACAGATACGCAGTATTTT
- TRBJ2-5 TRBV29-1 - CSARTWVRGLRETQYF TGCAGCGCCCGTACGTGGGTTCGGGGACTTCGGGAGACCCAGTACTTC
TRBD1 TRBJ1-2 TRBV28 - CASRGTAGRGYTF TGTGCCAGCAGGGGGACAGCTGGTAGGGGCTACACCTTC
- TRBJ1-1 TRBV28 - CASSPPTGEISEAFF TGTGCCAGCAGTCCACCGACGGGGGAGATCTCTGAAGCTTTCTTT
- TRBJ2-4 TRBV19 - CASSIGGTANQAKNIQYF TGTGCCAGTAGTATTGGTGGTACAGCTAATCAAGCCAAAAACATTCAGTACTTC
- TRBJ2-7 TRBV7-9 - CSSSSEPLAYEQYF TGTTCCAGCAGCTCCGAGCCGCTAGCCTACGAGCAGTACTTC
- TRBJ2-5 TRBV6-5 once CASSSAGGRETQYF TGTGCCAGCAGTTCCGCAGGAGGAAGAGAGACCCAGTACTTC
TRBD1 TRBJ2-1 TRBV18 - CASSPQTGASMSEQFF TGTGCCAGCTCACCCCAAACAGGGGCATCAATGAGTGAGCAGTTCTTC
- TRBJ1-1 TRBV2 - CAIPYAPRRGDTEAFF TGTGCCATCCCCTATGCCCCCCGGAGGGGAGACACTGAAGCTTTCTTT
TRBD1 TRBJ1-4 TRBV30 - CAWSEGSGGDEKLFF TGTGCCTGGAGTGAGGGGTCAGGGGGTGACGAAAAACTGTTTTTT
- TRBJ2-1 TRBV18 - CASSWGSVNEQFF TGTGCCAGCTCATGGGGCTCAGTCAATGAGCAGTTCTTC
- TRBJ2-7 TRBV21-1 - CASTRLRGLPYEQYF TGTGCCAGCACCCGATTGAGGGGACTCCCCTACGAGCAGTACTTC
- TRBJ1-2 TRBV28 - CASSFPGRYGYTF TGTGCCAGCAGTTTCCCAGGGCGCTATGGCTACACCTTC
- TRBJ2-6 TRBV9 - CASSAPLGGAGANVLTF TGTGCCAGCAGCGCCCCCTTAGGGGGTGCTGGGGCCAACGTCCTGACTTTC